Sequencing of this TCR beta chain was carried out in a study of CD8 T cells in Susac syndrome. An amount of RNA that ranged from roughly 0.45 to 1 ug was reverse transcribed with random hexamers. TCR beta CDR3 was amplified by immunoSEQ multiplex PCR. This amplification extended across 54 Vbeta and 13 Jbeta segments. TCRdb ran MiXCR on the immunoSEQ multiplex PCR reads and lists one entry per CDR3 protein. Of around 69,000 distinct CDR3 sequences detected, around 96% appear once; the ten largest clones hold around 0.11%. The CDR3 sequence is 12 residues long. Trimming removed 5 bases at V and 2 bases at J, with 7 bases between. Germline CDR1 DFQATT, CDR2 SNEGSKA (reference sequence). Sequencing of TCR beta was performed on blood CD8+ T cells and on blood CD4+ T cells. The multiple sclerosis controls were treatment-naive patients affected by stable or active relapsing-remitting disease. The CD8+ and CD4+ T cells were negatively isolated, with the TEMRA cells enriched by FACS.

The chain links TRBV20-1 to TRBJ1-5, with D unclear. Sequences were obtained from CD4+ T cells from PBMCs. This clonotype was obtained from a human donor with multiple sclerosis. The CDR3 nucleotides are TGCAGTGCTGCCGAGGGCAATCAGCCCCAGCATTTT. Protein: CSAAEGNQPQHF.